This T cell receptor beta chain derives from a study of cytomegalovirus exposure and HLA in healthy donors. PCR primers comprised 60 Vbeta and 13 Jbeta primers. The method was immunoSEQ multiplex PCR; TCRdb's version includes in-frame clones alone and lacks a portion of them. Of about 180,000 clones listed, around 80% are singletons. Study outcomes and limitations: The investigators catalogued some 160 TCR beta chains as cytomegalovirus-associated.

Comment on this clone: Its antigen remains unidentified.

The CDR3 loop spans 16 amino acids. V lost 4 bases and J lost 5; bases outside the gene matches: 10. Germline assignment: CDR1 SGHNT and CDR2 YYREEE (reference sequence). This TCR derives from a man younger than 30 in good health and CMV-seronegative. What was sequenced was PBMCs. The chain employs TRBV5-4 and TRBJ2-5; 11 bases line up with TRBD2. The CDR3 sequence: CASSTGSSGGPETQYF. CDR3 sequence (DNA): TGTGCCAGCAGCACCGGATCTAGCGGGGGGCCGGAGACCCAGTACTTC.